These T cell receptor beta chains were read from a single sample in a study of T cell responses to AZD1222 COVID-19 vaccine. Generated by immunoSEQ multiplex PCR, the TCRdb table keeps only in-frame clones and is missing some. The sample has 150,000 to 200,000 clones, under 95% seen once. Source: peripheral blood, taken on day 0 of AZD1222 vaccination. The receptors derive from an adult in good health. Both conserved end residues are part of each CDR3. Clone size is given for some rows only: seen once, a few or many times, or a class if the clone is expanded.

CDR3 length,V gene,clone size,CDR3 protein
16,TRBV10-3,-,CAISESPGQGGYEQYF
13,TRBV18,-,CASSHGATGELFF
14,TRBV27,-,CASPGVAGTNEQYF
17,TRBV3-1/TRBV3-2,-,CASSQDVLALSSYEQYF
14,TRBV27,-,CASRGQGGGYEQYF
15,TRBV6-5,-,CASSYAESGAYEQYF
14,TRBV5-1,-,CASSLGRVNEKLFF
12,TRBV6-5,once,CASTTRGGGYTF
15,TRBV12-5,-,CASGLWGQGPNIQYF
13,TRBV28,-,CASSFKRGQPQHF
13,TRBV4-1,-,CASSQEIGNTIYF
11,TRBV6-2/TRBV6-3,-,CASSYGLSQHF
18,TRBV7-9,-,CASSQGTGARGTNEKLFF
12,TRBV28,-,CASSRLPDTQYF
15,TRBV20-1,-,CSASPNRGNNSPLHF
12,TRBV7-9,-,CASESPDYGYTF
14,TRBV5-1,-,CASSLGTGTDGYTF
17,TRBV7-6,-,CASSSHPSRAQNTEAFF
16,TRBV5-5,few,CASSLEALSRGSEQYF
15,TRBV5-1,-,CASSLGPAPNTEAFF
15,TRBV5-8,-,CASSSDPRGGEKLFF
15,TRBV7-9,-,CASSLGEALGEKLFF
15,TRBV23-1,-,CASSQSGEGDTEAFF
15,TRBV6-5,-,CASRGKGQKGEKLFF
11,TRBV11-2,-,CASSLIDTQYF
15,TRBV4-2,-,CASSQRGPGTDTQYF
14,TRBV3-1/TRBV3-2,-,CASSQGDGNQPQHF
15,TRBV5-4,-,CASSLRLAGAYEQYF
16,TRBV21-1,-,CASNSRLGQVSEPQHF
14,TRBV11-3,-,CASSFKDPRNEQYF
15,TRBV9,-,CASSTQRQGFYGYTF
13,TRBV2,few,CASSDTSGLSQFF
14,TRBV9,-,CASSASGGPYEQYF
16,TRBV28,-,CASSPRTGSWDYGYTF
14,TRBV5-1,-,CASSPTGWETEAFF
15,TRBV6-5,-,CASSYKETSGYEQYF
14,TRBV6-5,-,CASSYSAVAYEQYF
13,TRBV6-5,-,CASSYNGNQPQHF
15,TRBV18,once,CASSGGLPSYNEQFF
15,TRBV5-1,few,CASSSLDGEQETQYF
13,TRBV2,once,CASSRYRDSEQFF
16,TRBV11-2,-,CASSLNGGPSYNEQFF
14,TRBV28,-,CASRWGPNTGELFF
14,TRBV4-2,-,CASSQASGRNEQFF
19,TRBV11-2,-,CASSYPGLAASSSYNEQFF
17,TRBV2,-,CASSEKAAGSYNSPLHF
17,TRBV20-1,-,CSASEAGLRPNYNEQFF